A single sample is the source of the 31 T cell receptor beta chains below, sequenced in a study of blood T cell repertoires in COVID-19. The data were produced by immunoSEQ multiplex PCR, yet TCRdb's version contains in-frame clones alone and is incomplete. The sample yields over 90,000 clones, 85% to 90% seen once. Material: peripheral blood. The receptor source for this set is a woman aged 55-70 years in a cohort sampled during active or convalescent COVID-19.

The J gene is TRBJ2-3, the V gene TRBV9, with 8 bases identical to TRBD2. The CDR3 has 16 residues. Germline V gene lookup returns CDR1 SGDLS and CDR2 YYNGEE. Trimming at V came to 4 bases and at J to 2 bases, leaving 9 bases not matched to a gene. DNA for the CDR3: TGTGCCAGCAGCCCCGGTGGGCGGGGGGCCACAGATACGCAGTATTTT. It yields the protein CASSPGGRGATDTQYF.

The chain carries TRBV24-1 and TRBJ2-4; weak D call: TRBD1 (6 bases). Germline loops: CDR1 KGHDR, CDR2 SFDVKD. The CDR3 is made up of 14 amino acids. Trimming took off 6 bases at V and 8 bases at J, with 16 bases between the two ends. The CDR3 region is CATSQGTVVDIQYF. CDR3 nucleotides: TGTGCCACCAGTCAGGGGACGGTGGTGGACATTCAGTACTTC.

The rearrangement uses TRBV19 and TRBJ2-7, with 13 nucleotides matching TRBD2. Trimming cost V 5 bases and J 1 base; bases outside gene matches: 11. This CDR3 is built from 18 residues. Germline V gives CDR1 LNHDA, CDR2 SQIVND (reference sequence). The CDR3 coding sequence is TGTGCCAGTAGTGTCGCCGGGACTAGCGGGACCGGGTCCTACGAGCAGTACTTC. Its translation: CASSVAGTSGTGSYEQYF.

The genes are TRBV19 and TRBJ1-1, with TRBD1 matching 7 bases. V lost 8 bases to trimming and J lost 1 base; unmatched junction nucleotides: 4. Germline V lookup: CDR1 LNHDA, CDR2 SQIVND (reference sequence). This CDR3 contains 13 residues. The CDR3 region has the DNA TGTGCCAGTCAGGGGGTTCGGAACACTGAAGCTTTCTTT. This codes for CASQGVRNTEAFF.

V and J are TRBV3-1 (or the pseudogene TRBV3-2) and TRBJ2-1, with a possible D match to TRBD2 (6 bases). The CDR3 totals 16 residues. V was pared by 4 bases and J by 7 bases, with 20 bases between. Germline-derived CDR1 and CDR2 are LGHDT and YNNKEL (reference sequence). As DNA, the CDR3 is TGTGCCAGCAGCCCAGAGGTTTGGAGGGATACGAATGAGCAGTTCTTC. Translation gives CASSPEVWRDTNEQFF.

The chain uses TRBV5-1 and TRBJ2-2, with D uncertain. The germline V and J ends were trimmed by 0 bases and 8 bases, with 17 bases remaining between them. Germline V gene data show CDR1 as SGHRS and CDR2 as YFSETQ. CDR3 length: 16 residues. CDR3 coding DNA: TGCGCCAGCAGCTTGGTCTCCTCAGGCGTTGGAGGGGAGCTGTTTTTT. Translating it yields CASSLVSSGVGGELFF.

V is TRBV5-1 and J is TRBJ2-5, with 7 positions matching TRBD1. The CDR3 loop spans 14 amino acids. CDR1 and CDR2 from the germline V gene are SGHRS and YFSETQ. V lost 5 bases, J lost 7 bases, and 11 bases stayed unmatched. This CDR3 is CASSYAGGSGTQYF. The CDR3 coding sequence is TGCGCCAGCAGTTACGCAGGGGGATCGGGGACCCAGTACTTC.

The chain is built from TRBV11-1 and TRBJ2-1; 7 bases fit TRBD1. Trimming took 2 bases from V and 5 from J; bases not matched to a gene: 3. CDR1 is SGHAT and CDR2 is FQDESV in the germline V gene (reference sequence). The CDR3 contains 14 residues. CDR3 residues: CASSLTDRDNEQFF. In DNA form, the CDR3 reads TGTGCCAGCAGCTTAACCGACAGGGACAATGAGCAGTTCTTC. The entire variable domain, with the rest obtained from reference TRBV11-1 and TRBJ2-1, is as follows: EAEVAQSPRYKITEKSQAVAFWCDPISGHATLYWYRQILGQGPELLVQFQDESVVDDSQLPKDRFSAERLKGVDSTLKIQPAELGDSAMYLCASSLTDRDNEQFFGPGTRLTVL.

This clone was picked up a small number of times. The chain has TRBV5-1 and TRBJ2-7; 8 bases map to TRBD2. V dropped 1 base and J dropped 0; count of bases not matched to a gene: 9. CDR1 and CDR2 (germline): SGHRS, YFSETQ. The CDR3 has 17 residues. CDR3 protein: CASSLSPGLGRSYEQYF. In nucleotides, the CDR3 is TGCGCCAGCAGCTTGTCTCCGGGACTAGGCCGCTCCTACGAGCAGTACTTC. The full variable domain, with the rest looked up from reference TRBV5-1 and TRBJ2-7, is KAGVTQTPRYLIKTRGQQVTLSCSPISGHRSVSWYQQTPGQGLQFLFEYFSETQRNKGNFPGRFSGRQFSNSRSEMNVSTLELGDSALYLCASSLSPGLGRSYEQYFGPGTRLTVT.

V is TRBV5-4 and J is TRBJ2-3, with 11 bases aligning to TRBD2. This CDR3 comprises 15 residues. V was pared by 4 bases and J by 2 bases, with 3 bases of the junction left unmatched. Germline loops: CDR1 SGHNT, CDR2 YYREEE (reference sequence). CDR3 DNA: TGTGCCAGCAGCGTGACTAGCGGGGCCACAGATACGCAGTATTTT. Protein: CASSVTSGATDTQYF. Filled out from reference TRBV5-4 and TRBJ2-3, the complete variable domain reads ETGVTQSPTHLIKTRGQQVTLRCSSQSGHNTVSWYQQALGQGPQFIFQYYREEENGRGNFPPRFSGLQFPNYSSELNVNALELDDSALYLCASSVTSGATDTQYFGPGTRLTVL.

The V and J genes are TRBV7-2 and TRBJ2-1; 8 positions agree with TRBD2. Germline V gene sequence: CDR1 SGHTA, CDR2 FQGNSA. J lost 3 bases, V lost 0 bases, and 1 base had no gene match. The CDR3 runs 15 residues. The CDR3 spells CASSLAGTSYNEQFF. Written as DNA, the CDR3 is TGTGCCAGCAGCTTAGCTGGGACTAGCTACAATGAGCAGTTCTTC.

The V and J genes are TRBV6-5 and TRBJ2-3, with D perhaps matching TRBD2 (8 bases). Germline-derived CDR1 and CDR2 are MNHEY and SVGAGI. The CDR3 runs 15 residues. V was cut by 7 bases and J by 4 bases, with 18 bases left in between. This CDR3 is CASITSGGGPDTQYF. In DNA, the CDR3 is TGTGCCAGCATTACCTCGGGAGGGGGCCCAGATACGCAGTATTTT.

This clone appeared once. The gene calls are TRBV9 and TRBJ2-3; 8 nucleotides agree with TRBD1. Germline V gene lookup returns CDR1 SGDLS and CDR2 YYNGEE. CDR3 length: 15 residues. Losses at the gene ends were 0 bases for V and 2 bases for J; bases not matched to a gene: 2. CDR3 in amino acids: CASSVGTGNTDTQYF. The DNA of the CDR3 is TGTGCCAGCAGCGTAGGGACAGGGAACACAGATACGCAGTATTTT.

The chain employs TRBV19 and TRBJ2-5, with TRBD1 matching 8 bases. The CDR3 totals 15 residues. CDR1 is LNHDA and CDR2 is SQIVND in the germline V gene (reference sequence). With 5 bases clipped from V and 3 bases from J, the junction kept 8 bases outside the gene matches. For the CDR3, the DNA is TGTGCCAGTAGTCCTGACAGGGGTTCGAAAGAGACCCAGTACTTC. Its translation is CASSPDRGSKETQYF.

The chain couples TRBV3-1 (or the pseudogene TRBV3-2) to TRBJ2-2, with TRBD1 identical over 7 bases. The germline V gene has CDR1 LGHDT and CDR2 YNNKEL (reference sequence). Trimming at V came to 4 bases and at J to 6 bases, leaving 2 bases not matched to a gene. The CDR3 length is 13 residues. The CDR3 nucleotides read TGTGCCAGCAGCCGACAGGGCGCCGGGGAGCTGTTTTTT. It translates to CASSRQGAGELFF.

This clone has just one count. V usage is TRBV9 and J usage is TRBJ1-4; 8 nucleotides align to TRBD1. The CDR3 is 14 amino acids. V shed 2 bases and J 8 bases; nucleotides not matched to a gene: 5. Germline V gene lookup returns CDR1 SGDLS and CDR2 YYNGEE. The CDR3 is CASSVTGVREKLFF. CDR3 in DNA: TGTGCCAGCAGCGTGACAGGGGTTAGGGAAAAACTGTTTTTT.

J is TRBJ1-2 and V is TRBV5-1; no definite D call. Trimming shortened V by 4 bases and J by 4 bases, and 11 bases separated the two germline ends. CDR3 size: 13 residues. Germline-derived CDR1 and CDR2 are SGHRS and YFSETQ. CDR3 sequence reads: CASSPEVAYGYTF. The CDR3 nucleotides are TGCGCCAGCAGCCCTGAGGTAGCCTATGGCTACACCTTC.

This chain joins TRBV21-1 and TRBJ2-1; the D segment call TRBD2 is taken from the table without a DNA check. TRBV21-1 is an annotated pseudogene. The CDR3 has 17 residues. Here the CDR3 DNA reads TGTGCCAGCAGCAAACCCCGGGGGGGGGATAGTGTCAATGAGCAGTTCTTC. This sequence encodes CASSKPRGGDSVNEQFF.

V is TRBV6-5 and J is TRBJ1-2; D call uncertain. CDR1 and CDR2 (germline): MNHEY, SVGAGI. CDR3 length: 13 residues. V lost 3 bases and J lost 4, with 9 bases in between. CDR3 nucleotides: TGTGCCAGCAGTTATGAGATTTTCTATGGCTACACCTTC. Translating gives CASSYEIFYGYTF.

The CDR3: CASSQEVTGKNQPQHF. The CDR3 DNA sequence: TGCGCCAGCAGCCAAGAAGTAACAGGGAAGAATCAGCCCCAGCATTTT. J is TRBJ1-5 and V is TRBV4-1, with D perhaps TRBD1 (6 bases). V lost 0 bases and J 4 bases, leaving 13 bases between the germline ends. There are 16 residues in the CDR3. CDR1 and CDR2 (germline): MGHRA, YSYEKL.

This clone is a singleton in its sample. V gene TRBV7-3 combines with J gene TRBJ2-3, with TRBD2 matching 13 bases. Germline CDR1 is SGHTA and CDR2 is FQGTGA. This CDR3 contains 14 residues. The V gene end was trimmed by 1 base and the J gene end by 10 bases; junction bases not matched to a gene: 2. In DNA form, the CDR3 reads TGTGCCAGCAGCTTAAGACTAGCGGGAGGAGCGCAGTATTTT. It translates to CASSLRLAGGAQYF.

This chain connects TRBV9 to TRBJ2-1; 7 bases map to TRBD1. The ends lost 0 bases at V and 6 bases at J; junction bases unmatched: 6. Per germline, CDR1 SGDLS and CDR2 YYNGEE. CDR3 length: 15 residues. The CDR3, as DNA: TGTGCCAGCAGCGTAGACCCGACAGGGATCAATGAGCAGTTCTTC. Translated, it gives CASSVDPTGINEQFF.

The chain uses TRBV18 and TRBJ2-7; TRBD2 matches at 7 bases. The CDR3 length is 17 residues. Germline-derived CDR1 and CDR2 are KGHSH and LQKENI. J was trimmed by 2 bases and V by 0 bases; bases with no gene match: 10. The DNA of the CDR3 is TGTGCCAGCTCACCACCCGGTCTTAGCGGGTGGACCTACGAGCAGTACTTC. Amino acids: CASSPPGLSGWTYEQYF.

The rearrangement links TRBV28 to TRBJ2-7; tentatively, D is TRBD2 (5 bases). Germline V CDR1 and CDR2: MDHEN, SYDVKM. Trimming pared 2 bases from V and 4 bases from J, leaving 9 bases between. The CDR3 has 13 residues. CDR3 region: CASSLKRNYEQYF. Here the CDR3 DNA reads TGTGCCAGCAGTTTAAAGCGGAATTACGAGCAGTACTTC.

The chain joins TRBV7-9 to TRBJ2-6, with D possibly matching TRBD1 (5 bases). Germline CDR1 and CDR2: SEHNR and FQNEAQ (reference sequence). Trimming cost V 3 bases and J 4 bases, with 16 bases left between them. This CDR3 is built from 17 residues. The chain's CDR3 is CASSFPRVPGGANVLTF. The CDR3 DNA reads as TGTGCCAGCAGCTTTCCAAGGGTACCAGGGGGGGCCAACGTCCTGACTTTC.

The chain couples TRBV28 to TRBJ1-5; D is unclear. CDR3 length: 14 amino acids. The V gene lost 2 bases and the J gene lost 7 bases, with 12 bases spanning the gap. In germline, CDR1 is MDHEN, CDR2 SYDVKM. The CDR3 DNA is TGTGCCAGCAGTTTACCGGCATTGGGCCAGCCCCAGCATTTT. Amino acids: CASSLPALGQPQHF.

The CDR3 DNA follows: TGTGCCAGCAGTTACTCGACCCCGGGACAGGGGAGAGAAGCTTTCTTT. Translation gives CASSYSTPGQGREAFF. This sequence joins TRBV6-5 and TRBJ1-1, with 10 bases that match TRBD1. The CDR3 is made up of 16 amino acids. CDR1 is MNHEY, CDR2 SVGAGI, per germline. J was trimmed by 8 bases and V by 0 bases; bases with no gene match: 9.

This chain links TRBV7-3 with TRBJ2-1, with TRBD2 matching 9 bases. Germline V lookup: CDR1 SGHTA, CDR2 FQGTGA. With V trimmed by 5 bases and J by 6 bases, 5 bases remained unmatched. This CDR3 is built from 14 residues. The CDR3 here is CASSPSGNANEQFF. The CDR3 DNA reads TGTGCCAGCAGCCCTAGCGGGAATGCCAATGAGCAGTTCTTC.

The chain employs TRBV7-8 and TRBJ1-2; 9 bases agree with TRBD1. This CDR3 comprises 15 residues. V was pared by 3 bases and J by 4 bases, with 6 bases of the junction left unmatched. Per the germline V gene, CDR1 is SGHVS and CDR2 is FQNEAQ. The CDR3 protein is CASSLGQGGSYGYTF. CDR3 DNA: TGTGCCAGCAGCTTGGGACAGGGAGGGAGCTATGGCTACACCTTC.

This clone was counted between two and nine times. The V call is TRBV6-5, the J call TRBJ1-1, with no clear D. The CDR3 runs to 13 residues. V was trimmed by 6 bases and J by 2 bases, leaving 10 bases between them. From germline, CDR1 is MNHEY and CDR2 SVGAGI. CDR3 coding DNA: TGTGCCAGCAGCCGAGATATTAACACTGAAGCTTTCTTT. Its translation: CASSRDINTEAFF.

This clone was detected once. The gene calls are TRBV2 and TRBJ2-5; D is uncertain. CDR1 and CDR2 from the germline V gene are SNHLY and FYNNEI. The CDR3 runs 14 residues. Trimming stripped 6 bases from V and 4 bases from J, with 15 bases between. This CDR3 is CASRQTSGPETQYF. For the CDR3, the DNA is TGTGCCAGCAGACAAACGTCTGGCCCAGAGACCCAGTACTTC. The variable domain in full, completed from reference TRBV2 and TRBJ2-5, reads EPEVTQTPSHQVTQMGQEVILRCVPISNHLYFYWYRQILGQKVEFLVSFYNNEISEKSEIFDDQFSVERPDGSNFTLKIRSTKLEDSAMYFCASRQTSGPETQYFGPGTRLLVL.